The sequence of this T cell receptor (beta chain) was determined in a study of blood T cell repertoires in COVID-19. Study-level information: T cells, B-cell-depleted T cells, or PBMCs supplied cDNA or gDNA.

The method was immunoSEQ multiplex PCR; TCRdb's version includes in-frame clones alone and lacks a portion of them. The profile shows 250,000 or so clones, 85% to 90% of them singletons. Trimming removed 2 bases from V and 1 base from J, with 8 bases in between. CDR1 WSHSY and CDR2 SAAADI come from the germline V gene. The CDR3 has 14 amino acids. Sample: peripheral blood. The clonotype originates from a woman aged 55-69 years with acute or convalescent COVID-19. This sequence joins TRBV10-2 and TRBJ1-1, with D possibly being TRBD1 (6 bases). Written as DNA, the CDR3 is TGCGCCAGCAGTGAGGCAGGGGCGAACACTGAAGCTTTCTTT. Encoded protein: CASSEAGANTEAFF.